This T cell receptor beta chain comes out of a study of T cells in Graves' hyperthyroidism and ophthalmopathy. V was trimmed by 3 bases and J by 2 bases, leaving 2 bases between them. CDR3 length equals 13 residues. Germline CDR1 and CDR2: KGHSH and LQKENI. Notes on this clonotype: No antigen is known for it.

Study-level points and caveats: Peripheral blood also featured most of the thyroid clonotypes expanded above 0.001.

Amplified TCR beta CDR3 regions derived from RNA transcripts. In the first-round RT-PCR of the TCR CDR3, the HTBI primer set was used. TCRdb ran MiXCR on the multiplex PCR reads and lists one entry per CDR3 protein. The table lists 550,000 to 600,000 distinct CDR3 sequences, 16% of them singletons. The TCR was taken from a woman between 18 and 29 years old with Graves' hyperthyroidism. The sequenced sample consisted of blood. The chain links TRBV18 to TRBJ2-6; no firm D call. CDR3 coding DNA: TGTGCCAGCTCACCTACTGGGGCCAACGTCCTGACTTTC. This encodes CASSPTGANVLTF.